This TCR beta chain is from a study of T cell responses to AZD1222 COVID-19 vaccine. Sequenced by immunoSEQ multiplex PCR; TCRdb stores in-frame clones only, minus some. The repertoire holds around 160,000 clones, with more than 70% as singletons. A remark on this clone: The antigen is not known.

The study's findings and limits: The peak T cell response came first, and repertoires were sampled only after it. Clonal diversity was possibly underestimated, and white British individuals and females predominated among donors.

The TCR was taken from an adult in good health. This specimen consisted of peripheral blood, obtained on day 0 of AZD1222 vaccination.

This CDR3 reads CASSVGTGGVFEQYF. As DNA, the CDR3 is TGTGCCAGCAGCGTAGGGACAGGGGGAGTCTTCGAGCAGTACTTC. V and J are TRBV9 and TRBJ2-7; TRBD1 aligns across 10 bases. J gave up 6 bases and V 0 bases, and 6 bases lay outside the gene matches. This CDR3 has 15 amino acids. Germline V CDR1 and CDR2: SGDLS, YYNGEE.